A single count supports the clone carrying this T cell receptor (beta chain). Antigen unknown. After removal of 0 bases from V and 2 bases from J, the junction contained 7 bases not matched to a gene. Germline CDR1 reads PRHDT; CDR2 reads FYEKMQ (reference sequence). This CDR3 has 17 residues. This specimen belongs to a study of shared clonotypes between healthy human individuals. Notes on the study in general: The genetic and exposure-history diversity represented was limited by few donors.

Assay used: immunoSEQ multiplex PCR; TCRdb lists only in-frame clones, some missing. The data show about 380,000 clones, with 90% to 97% seen just once and 0.32% held by the top ten. The chain recombines TRBV13 with TRBJ2-1, with 7 bases that match TRBD2. This receptor was identified in a man aged 25-45 years in good health. The source material was memory CD8+ T cells sorted from blood. Subset noted: CD45RO+ cells pooled with CCR7-negative TemRA cells. This CDR3 reads CASSLGPREDPYNEQFF. The CDR3 region has the DNA TGTGCCAGCAGCTTAGGACCCCGGGAGGACCCCTACAATGAGCAGTTCTTC.